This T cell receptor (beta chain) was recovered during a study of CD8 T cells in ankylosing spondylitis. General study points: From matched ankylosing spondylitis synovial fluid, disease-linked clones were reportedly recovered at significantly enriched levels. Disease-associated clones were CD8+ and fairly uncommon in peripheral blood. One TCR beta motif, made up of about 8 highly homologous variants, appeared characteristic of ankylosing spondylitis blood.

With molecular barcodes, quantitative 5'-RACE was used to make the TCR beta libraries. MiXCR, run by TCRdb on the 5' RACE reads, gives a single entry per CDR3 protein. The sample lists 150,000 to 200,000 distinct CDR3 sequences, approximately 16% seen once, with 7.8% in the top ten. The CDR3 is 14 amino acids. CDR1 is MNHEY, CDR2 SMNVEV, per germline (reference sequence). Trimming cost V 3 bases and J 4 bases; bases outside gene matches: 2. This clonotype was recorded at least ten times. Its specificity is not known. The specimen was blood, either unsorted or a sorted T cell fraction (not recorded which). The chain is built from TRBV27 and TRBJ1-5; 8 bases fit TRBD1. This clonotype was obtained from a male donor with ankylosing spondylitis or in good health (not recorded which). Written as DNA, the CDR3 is TGTGCCAGCAGTTTCACAGGGGGTAATCAGCCCCAGCATTTT. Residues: CASSFTGGNQPQHF.